This T cell receptor beta chain was retrieved from a study of Ad26.COV2.S vaccination and SARS-CoV-2 variants. Study background: Administration of Ad26.COV2.S was intramuscular, either once or twice 56 days apart.

Treatment defined: roughly 19 received Ad26.COV2.S at low or high dose, single or two shots; several received placebo; per-sample allocation not given. All samples were drawn on day 63, counting from the first vaccine or placebo injection. A Boston adult aged 18-55 years was the donor. Assay: immunoSEQ multiplex PCR; the TCRdb copy retains only in-frame clones and omits some. The table has 510,000 or so clones, around 88% seen once. The sequence derives from a person between 18 and 59 years old who received the Ad26.COV2.S COVID-19 vaccine or a placebo. Sequenced here: peripheral blood, sampled in a trial of Ad26.COV2.S vaccine versus placebo.

CDR3 coding DNA: TGTGCCAGCAGCCCCGTGGGTTTCCAAGAGACCCAGTACTTC. It translates to CASSPVGFQETQYF. V is TRBV7-9 and J is TRBJ2-5; D gene uncertain. Trimming pared 5 bases from V and 1 base from J, leaving 11 bases between. This CDR3 is built from 14 residues. Germline-derived CDR1 and CDR2 are SEHNR and FQNEAQ (reference sequence).